The subject of this entry is one T cell receptor (beta chain). Its antigen remains unknown. Sequencing used immunoSEQ multiplex PCR; TCRdb keeps in-frame clones, though not all of them. The sample contains a few million clones, approximately 95% of which appear only once. Caucasian adults residing in Nashville, Tennessee made up all the donors. This specimen belongs to a study of shared clonotypes between healthy human individuals. Study-wide results and caveats: It was anticipated that sequencing depth would influence how many clonotypes donors shared.

The sequenced material came from naive CD4+ T cells sorted from blood. The subset was: CD45RA+ positively selected. The sequence came from a man between 18 and 29 years old in good health.

DNA for the CDR3: TGTGCCAGCAGCCCACAGGGGGCGACAGATACGCAGTATTTT. Encoded protein: CASSPQGATDTQYF. The chain has TRBV11-1 and TRBJ2-3; 9 bases align to TRBD1. Per germline, CDR1 SGHAT and CDR2 FQDESV (reference sequence). CDR3 length: 14 residues. Trimming removed 5 bases from V and 3 bases from J; junction bases left unmatched: 3.